This is a list of T cell receptor beta chains from one sample in a study of cytomegalovirus exposure and HLA in healthy donors. The repertoire was sequenced with immunoSEQ multiplex PCR; TCRdb's copy has only in-frame clones and lacks some. The repertoire holds roughly 200,000 clones, 77% seen once, with 3% to 4.5% in the top ten. Sequencing input: PBMCs. The origin of the receptors is a woman in her fifties or sixties in good health and CMV-seropositive. The CDR3 runs from the conserved cysteine through the conserved F or W. A D gene is named only where the DNA matches it firmly. Clone sizes are given selectively: once, few, many, or a class where the clone is expanded.

once	.	TRBJ1-2	TRBV2	TGTGCCAGCACCGTTTGGGGCTCGGCTGGCTACACCTTC	CASTVWGSAGYTF
.	.	TRBJ1-6	TRBV6-1	TGTGCCAGCCTGGAGTGGTTGGATTCACCCCTCCACTTT	CASLEWLDSPLHF
.	.	TRBJ2-1	TRBV27	TGTGCCAGCAGTCTCGGAGGCTCCTACAATGAGCAGTTCTTC	CASSLGGSYNEQFF
.	TRBD1	TRBJ2-2	TRBV19	TGTGCCAGTAGTAGGACAGGGGACACCGGGGAGCTGTTTTTT	CASSRTGDTGELFF
.	TRBD2	TRBJ2-2	TRBV7-3	TGTGCCAGCAGCTTAAAGAGGGGGGGGACTAGCATGGACACCGGGGAGCTGTTTTTT	CASSLKRGGTSMDTGELFF
.	TRBD1	TRBJ2-2	TRBV28	TGTGCCAGCAGTGTCTGGGACAGGGGAAGGGAGCTGTTTTTT	CASSVWDRGRELFF
.	.	TRBJ1-1	TRBV28	TGTGCCAGCAGTTCCCCGACAGGATACACTGAAGCTTTCTTT	CASSSPTGYTEAFF
.	TRBD2	TRBJ2-2	TRBV30	TGTGCCTGGATAGCGGGGGGTGCCGGGGAGCTGTTTTTT	CAWIAGGAGELFF
.	TRBD2	TRBJ2-2	TRBV14	TGTGCCAGCAGCCAAGAAGGGAGGGCGTCCGGGGAGCTGTTTTTT	CASSQEGRASGELFF
few	.	TRBJ1-6	TRBV27	TGTGCCAGCAGTTCGGAGTTAAGATCACCCCTCCACTTT	CASSSELRSPLHF
few	.	TRBJ2-5	TRBV15	TGTGCCACCAGCAGAGACCAGGGAAGAGGAGAGACCCAGTACTTC	CATSRDQGRGETQYF
.	.	TRBJ1-6	TRBV10-3	TGTGCCATCAGTGAGGGGAGGGGTGGCTCACCCCTCCACTTT	CAISEGRGGSPLHF
.	TRBD1	TRBJ1-2	TRBV28	TGTGCCAGCAGCCGCGGGACAGGCATCTATGGCTACACCTTC	CASSRGTGIYGYTF
few	TRBD2	TRBJ2-5	TRBV2	TGTGCCAGCAGTACTAGCGGGAGATCCCAAGAGACCCAGTACTTC	CASSTSGRSQETQYF
.	TRBD2	TRBJ2-7	TRBV28	TGTGCCATTACCGACGGGAGGGTGGCCTACGAGCAGTACTTC	CAITDGRVAYEQYF
.	.	TRBJ2-7	TRBV2	TGTGCCAGCATAGGGACACATGCCCGCTACGAGCAGTACTTC	CASIGTHARYEQYF
.	TRBD1	TRBJ1-1	TRBV7-2	TGTGCCAGCAGCTTAGCGAGGGGACAGACCATTTTT	CASSLARGQTIF
.	.	TRBJ1-3	TRBV18	TGTGCCAGCTCACCAAAACAGGGAAATACTGGAAACACCATATATTTT	CASSPKQGNTGNTIYF
few	.	TRBJ2-7	TRBV2	TGTGCCAGCCGCCCCCGACGGGCCTACGAGCAGTACTTC	CASRPRRAYEQYF
.	.	TRBJ2-2	TRBV14	TGTGCCAGCAGCCAAGATCAGTTTTCCGGGGAGCTGTTTTTT	CASSQDQFSGELFF
.	.	TRBJ2-1	TRBV28	TGTGCCAGCAGTTTAGATACTTACAATGAGCAGTTCTTC	CASSLDTYNEQFF
.	.	TRBJ1-2	TRBV27	TGTGCCAGCACTTACAGGCAGGGCTCTTCGGATGGCTACACCTTC	CASTYRQGSSDGYTF
.	TRBD1	TRBJ2-7	TRBV5-1	TGCGCCAGCAGCCCGACGGACAGGGGAAGAGGGGGCGAGCAGTACTTC	CASSPTDRGRGGEQYF
once	.	TRBJ1-1	TRBV6-5	TGTGCCAGCAGGTCACAGGTATACACTGAAGCTTTCTTT	CASRSQVYTEAFF
.	.	TRBJ2-6	TRBV4-2	TGTGCCAGTGGAGGTAGTTCTGGGGCCAACGTCCTGACTTTC	CASGGSSGANVLTF
.	.	TRBJ1-1	TRBV5-1	TGCGCCAGCAGCTTGATTCCGGGAGGGACTGAAGCTTTCTTT	CASSLIPGGTEAFF
few	.	TRBJ2-3	TRBV1	TGCACCAGCAGCCAAACAGCTAGCGCCTATAGCACAGATACGCAGTATTTT	CTSSQTASAYSTDTQYF
few	.	TRBJ1-3	TRBV6-5	TGTGCCAGCAGTTACGCCGCCTGGCCAGGGGCCCACACCATATATTTT	CASSYAAWPGAHTIYF
.	TRBD1	TRBJ2-5	TRBV6-5	TGTGCCAGCAGACAGGGGAAAGAGACCCAGTACTTC	CASRQGKETQYF
few	TRBD1	TRBJ1-4	TRBV6-5	TGTGCCAGCAGGCCCACCGGGACAGGGGTGAACGTACTGTTTTTT	CASRPTGTGVNVLFF
.	TRBD2	TRBJ2-2	TRBV7-2	TGTGCCAGCAGCCCCCAGCGGGGGACCGGGGAGCTGTTTTTT	CASSPQRGTGELFF
.	TRBD2	TRBJ2-2	TRBV6-1	TGTGCCAGCAGTGCAATTGTAGCGGGAGGGGAGCTGTTTTTT	CASSAIVAGGELFF
.	.	TRBJ1-4	TRBV10-1	TGCGCCAGGGTGGGGCCACCGGAGGAAAAACTGTTTTTT	CARVGPPEEKLFF
once	.	TRBJ2-4	TRBV5-6	TGTGCCAGCAGCTTGGGGACAGCAAACAGTCAGTACTTC	CASSLGTANSQYF
.	.	TRBJ1-4	TRBV18	TGTGCCAGCTCACCCAACGGGGAAAAACTGTTTTTT	CASSPNGEKLFF
.	.	TRBJ2-5	TRBV18	TGTGCCAGCTCACCACCGGCCCAAGAGACCCAGTACTTC	CASSPPAQETQYF
.	.	TRBJ1-3	TRBV5-1	TGCGCCAGCAGCCGACGGGGAAGTGGAAACACCATATATTTT	CASSRRGSGNTIYF
.	.	TRBJ1-5	TRBV27	TGTGCCAGCAGTTTAAAGGAGGATCAGCCCCAGCATTTT	CASSLKEDQPQHF
.	TRBD1	TRBJ1-4	TRBV10-3	TGTGCCACCAAAGGGGGCGCAACTAATGAAAAACTGTTTTTT	CATKGGATNEKLFF
.	.	TRBJ2-5	TRBV27	TGTGCCAGCAGTTTAACTAGGGGGGGGACCCAGTACTTC	CASSLTRGGTQYF
.	TRBD1	TRBJ1-4	TRBV18	TGTGCCAGCTCAGCAACAGGGGATAAACTGTTTTTT	CASSATGDKLFF
.	.	TRBJ1-5	TRBV19	TGTGCCAGTAGAGGCCCAGGGCAGAGACTTAATCAGCCCCAGCATTTT	CASRGPGQRLNQPQHF
.	.	TRBJ1-2	TRBV7-9	TGTGCCAGCAGCTTAACAAGTACCCGCTATGGCTACACCTTC	CASSLTSTRYGYTF
.	TRBD2	TRBJ2-5	TRBV28	TGTGCCAGCAGTTTAACTAGCGGGGGGGCCGGGGAGACCCAGTACTTC	CASSLTSGGAGETQYF
.	TRBD1	TRBJ1-1	TRBV5-1	TGCGCCAGCAGCTTGAGAGGGCGGACAGGGGTGAACACTGAAGCTTTCTTT	CASSLRGRTGVNTEAFF
.	TRBD1	TRBJ1-5	TRBV19	TGTGCCAGTAGAAAAGGACAGGGCGGGCAGCCCCAGCATTTT	CASRKGQGGQPQHF
.	TRBD1	TRBJ1-2	TRBV27	TGTGCCAGTACCTCCGCCACCGACAGGGGACGAGGTGGCTACACCTTC	CASTSATDRGRGGYTF
.	TRBD2	TRBJ2-7	TRBV28	TGTGCCAGCAGGGGAGGGATTTACGAGCAGTACTTC	CASRGGIYEQYF
.	TRBD2	TRBJ2-3	TRBV7-2	TGTGCCAGCAGCTACCGACGACTAGCAACGGCAGATACGCAGTATTTT	CASSYRRLATADTQYF
few	TRBD2	TRBJ2-7	TRBV4-2	TGTGCCAGTTTAGCGGGAGGGTCTAACGAGCAGTACTTC	CASLAGGSNEQYF
few	TRBD1	TRBJ1-4	TRBV7-9	TGTGCCAGCAGCCTGGGACAGGGGGGTGAAAAACTGTTTTTT	CASSLGQGGEKLFF
.	TRBD1	TRBJ2-2	TRBV7-2	TGTGCCAGCAGCTCCGGAGCCGGGACAGGGACCGGGGAGCTGTTTTTT	CASSSGAGTGTGELFF
few	TRBD1	TRBJ2-7	TRBV6-5	TGTGCCAGCAGTCAGACAGGGGGCCGTAACGAGCAGTACTTC	CASSQTGGRNEQYF
.	.	TRBJ2-5	TRBV7-9	TGTGCCAGCAGGGTTAACAAAGAGACCCAGTACTTC	CASRVNKETQYF
few	TRBD1	TRBJ1-2	TRBV6-1	TGTGCCAGCAGTGAGGACAGGTTGGGACTCTATGGCTACACCTTC	CASSEDRLGLYGYTF